Included here is one TCR beta chain sequence, with context. The entry originates in a study of human T cells and chemical hapten exposure. TCRdb re-called the RACE reads through MiXCR, storing one row per CDR3 protein. The data contain over 35,000 distinct CDR3 sequences, 4% of them singletons. Time point specified: patch test 1, 2 weeks after DPC sensitization. Treatment specified: therapeutic diphenylcyclopropenone sensitization with weekly scalp DPC. The authors' total RNA extraction used unfractionated whole blood. Germline loops: CDR1 MDHEN, CDR2 SYDVKM. Trimming shortened V by 4 bases and J by 4 bases, and 17 bases separated the two germline ends. This CDR3 spans 17 amino acids.

The sequence derives from a man between 50 and 59 years old with alopecia areata. Some clones in this sample may be carry-over from other donors' samples. The sample consisted of whole blood, taken in connection with sensitization to the hapten diphenylcyclopropenone (DPC). The chain has TRBV28 and TRBJ1-6; maybe TRBD1 (6 bases). The CDR3 region has the DNA TGTGCCAGCAGTTCTCTTATAGGGGGTTATTATAATTCACCCCTCCACTTT. This sequence encodes CASSSLIGGYYNSPLHF.